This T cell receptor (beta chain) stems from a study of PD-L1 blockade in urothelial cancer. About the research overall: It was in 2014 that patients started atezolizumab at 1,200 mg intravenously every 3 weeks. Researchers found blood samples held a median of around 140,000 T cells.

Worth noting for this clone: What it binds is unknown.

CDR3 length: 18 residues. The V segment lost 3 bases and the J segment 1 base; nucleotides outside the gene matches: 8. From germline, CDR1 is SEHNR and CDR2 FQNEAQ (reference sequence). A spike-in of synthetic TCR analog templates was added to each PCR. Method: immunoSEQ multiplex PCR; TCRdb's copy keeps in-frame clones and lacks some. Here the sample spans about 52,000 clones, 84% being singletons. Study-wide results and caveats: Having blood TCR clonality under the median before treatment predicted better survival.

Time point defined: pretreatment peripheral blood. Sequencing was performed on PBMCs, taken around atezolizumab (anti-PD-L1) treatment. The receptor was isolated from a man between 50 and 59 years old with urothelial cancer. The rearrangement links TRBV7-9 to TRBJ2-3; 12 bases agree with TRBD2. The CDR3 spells CASSFGLAGGGGTDTQYF. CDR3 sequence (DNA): TGTGCCAGCAGCTTCGGTCTAGCGGGGGGGGGCGGCACAGATACGCAGTATTTT.